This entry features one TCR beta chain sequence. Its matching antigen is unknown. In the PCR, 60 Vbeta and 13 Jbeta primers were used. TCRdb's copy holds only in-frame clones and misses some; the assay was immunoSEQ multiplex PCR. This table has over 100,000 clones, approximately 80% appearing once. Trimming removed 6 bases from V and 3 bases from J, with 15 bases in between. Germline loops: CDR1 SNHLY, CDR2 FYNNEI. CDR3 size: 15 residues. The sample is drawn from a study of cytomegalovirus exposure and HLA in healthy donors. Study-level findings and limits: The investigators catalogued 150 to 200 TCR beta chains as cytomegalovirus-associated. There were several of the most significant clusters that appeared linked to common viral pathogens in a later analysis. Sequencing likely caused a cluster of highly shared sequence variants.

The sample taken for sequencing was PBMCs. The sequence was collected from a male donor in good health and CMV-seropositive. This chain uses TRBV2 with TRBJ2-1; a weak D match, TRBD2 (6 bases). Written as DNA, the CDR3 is TGTGCCAGCAGCGCCCTAGCGTCCGGCTACAATGAGCAGTTCTTC. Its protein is CASSALASGYNEQFF.